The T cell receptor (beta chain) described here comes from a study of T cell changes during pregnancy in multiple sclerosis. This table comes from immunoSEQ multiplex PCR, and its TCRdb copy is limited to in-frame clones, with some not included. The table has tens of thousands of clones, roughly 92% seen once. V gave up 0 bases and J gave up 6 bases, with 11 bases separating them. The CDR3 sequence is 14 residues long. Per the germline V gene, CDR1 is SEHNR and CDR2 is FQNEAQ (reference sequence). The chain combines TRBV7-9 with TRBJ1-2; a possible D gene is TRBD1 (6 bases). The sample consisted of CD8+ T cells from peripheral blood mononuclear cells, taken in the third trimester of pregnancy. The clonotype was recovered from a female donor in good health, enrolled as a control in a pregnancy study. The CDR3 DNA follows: TGTGCCAGCAGCTTAGCGGGACAAAGGGATGGCTACACCTTC. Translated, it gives CASSLAGQRDGYTF.